This T cell receptor beta chain was observed in a study of blood T cells in healthy people across ages. This clonotype has a handful of counts. Its antigen is undetermined. Trimming cost V 1 base and J 0 bases, with 11 bases left between them. CDR3 length: 15 residues. Looked up from germline, CDR1 is SQVTM and CDR2 is ANQGSEA. Sample donors were healthy Caucasian individuals that came from Russia, aged roughly 6 to 100. Findings of the study overall: Roughly linear age-related decline in beta diversity appeared, significant by age roughly 40.

Together with a sample-barcoded 5' primer, a J-beta primer mix was included in a second PCR lasting roughly 6 to 12 cycles. Tagging of each cDNA molecule was performed by a template-switch adaptor with 12 random nucleotides. All samples gave at least 2.5 million CDR3-containing paired-end reads. TCRdb used MiXCR to reprocess the 5' RACE reads, holding one entry per CDR3 protein. The repertoire holds over 1,500,000 distinct CDR3 sequences, with 40% to 55% as singletons. The rearrangement uses TRBV29-1 and TRBJ2-3; a possible D gene is TRBD1 (6 bases). The material sequenced was blood. This clonotype was obtained from a woman aged 40 to 50 in good health. The CDR3: CSVEGTEVSTDTQYF. The CDR3 DNA is TGCAGCGTTGAAGGGACAGAGGTTAGCACAGATACGCAGTATTTT.